This TCR beta chain was identified during a study of blood T cell repertoires in COVID-19. In the study overall: COVID-19 samples collected from the United States, Italy and Spain covered acute and convalescent phases. T cells, B-cell-depleted T cells, or PBMCs provided the cDNA or gDNA that served as material.

Profiled with immunoSEQ multiplex PCR; TCRdb holds only in-frame clones, not every one. The sample has a few hundred thousand clones, approximately 86% seen once. Sequencing used peripheral blood. This receptor was obtained from a woman aged 18-29 years with acute or convalescent COVID-19.

CDR3 sequence (DNA): TGTGCCAGCAGCTTGGCCGCCGGTTATGGCTACACCTTC. It translates to CASSLAAGYGYTF. The rearrangement links TRBV5-4 to TRBJ1-2; D gene uncertain. Trimming shortened V by 0 bases and J by 5 bases, and 8 bases separated the two germline ends. This CDR3 comprises 13 residues. The V gene's germline CDR1 is SGHNT and CDR2 YYREEE (reference sequence).